These T cell receptor beta chains were read from a single sample in a study of identical twins. TCRdb used MiXCR to reprocess the 5' RACE reads, holding one entry per CDR3 protein. The sample consists of 240,000 or so distinct CDR3 sequences, over 9.5% of them appearing once. The sample consisted of memory T cells sorted from blood. These receptors were collected from a man aged 50 to 60 in good health. The CDR3 runs from the conserved cysteine through the conserved F or W. D genes are given only for firm matches. The size of a clone is reported for some rows only, either as once, few or many, or as a class for expanded clones.

many,NA,TRBJ2-6,13,TRBV7-9,TGTGCCAGCAGCTTAGGACAGGTCGGCGTCCTGACTTTC,CASSLGQVGVLTF
NA,TRBD1,TRBJ2-1,20,TRBV27,TGTGCCAGCAGTAAGTTTTTACCAATGGGACGAGACAGGGGATTGAATGAGCAGTTCTTC,CASSKFLPMGRDRGLNEQFF
few,TRBD1,TRBJ1-1,15,TRBV11-3,TGTGCCAGCAGCCGAGGGACAGGACAGAACACTGAAGCTTTCTTT,CASSRGTGQNTEAFF
NA,NA,TRBJ2-1,13,TRBV12-3/TRBV12-4,TGTGCCAGCAGTTTGATGGGGGCCGATGAGCAGTTCTTC,CASSLMGADEQFF
few,NA,TRBJ2-2,16,TRBV2,TGTGCCAGCAGCGGGTCTAGCGTTTATGTCACCGGGGAGCTGTTTTTT,CASSGSSVYVTGELFF
many,NA,TRBJ1-1,14,TRBV20-1,TGCAGTGCTCCTAGGCCCGGGGCGAACACTGAAGCTTTCTTT,CSAPRPGANTEAFF
many,TRBD1,TRBJ2-7,15,TRBV7-9,TGTGCCAGCAGCTCCACAGGGGGCGCCCCCGGAGAGCAGTACTTC,CASSSTGGAPGEQYF
many,NA,TRBJ2-1,15,TRBV6-1,TGTGCCAGCAGGTCTAAGCCGGGACCTTACAATGAGCAGTTCTTC,CASRSKPGPYNEQFF
few,NA,TRBJ1-1,15,TRBV12-1,TGTGCCAGCAGCTTCCGGACAGGGGGGAACACTGAAGCTTTCTTT,CASSFRTGGNTEAFF
NA,NA,TRBJ1-4,17,TRBV4-2,TGTGCCAGCAGCCAAGATAGGGGCCGGGGGCCGTATGAAAAACTGTTTTTT,CASSQDRGRGPYEKLFF
NA,NA,TRBJ1-3,16,TRBV7-9,TGTGCCAGCAGCCCTAGACAGTCCGCCTCTGGAAACACCATATATTTT,CASSPRQSASGNTIYF
many,NA,TRBJ2-5,13,TRBV10-3,TGTGCCATCAGTGAGGGGACCGAGCAGACCCAGTACTTC,CAISEGTEQTQYF
few,TRBD2,TRBJ2-1,17,TRBV27,TGTGCCAGCACCACCGCGTACCCGAGCGGGGTCTACAATGAGCAGTTCTTC,CASTTAYPSGVYNEQFF
many,NA,TRBJ1-2,14,TRBV6-1,TGTGCCAGCATGAGCTGGGGCGCCGAAGGTGGCTACACCTTC,CASMSWGAEGGYTF
many,NA,TRBJ1-2,14,TRBV7-9,TGTGCCAGCACAGTCTCCGGGAGCGAGCATGGCTACACCTTC,CASTVSGSEHGYTF
NA,NA,TRBJ1-1,14,TRBV6-5,TGTGCCAGCAGTTACCAGACTTTGAACACTGAAGCTTTCTTT,CASSYQTLNTEAFF
many,TRBD2,TRBJ2-1,18,TRBV4-2,TGTGCCAGCAGCCAAGATGGGCAGACTAGCGGGATTTTCAATGAGCAGTTCTTC,CASSQDGQTSGIFNEQFF
NA,TRBD1,TRBJ1-4,15,TRBV27,TGTGCCAGCAGCCGGGGGGACAGGGGAAATGAAAAACTGTTTTTT,CASSRGDRGNEKLFF
few,TRBD1,TRBJ1-3,16,TRBV12-3/TRBV12-4,TGTGCCAGCAGACCGGGACAGGGGGCGACTGGAAACACCATATATTTT,CASRPGQGATGNTIYF
many,NA,TRBJ2-5,14,TRBV7-8,TGTGCCAGCAGCTTATATATGGGGCCAGGATCCCAGTACTTC,CASSLYMGPGSQYF
many,NA,TRBJ2-1,13,TRBV9,TGTGCCAGCAGCGTACGACAATACAATGAGCAGTTCTTC,CASSVRQYNEQFF
many,NA,TRBJ2-2,15,TRBV12-3/TRBV12-4,TGTGCCAGCAGTTTAGGTGGGGTGCTCACCGGGGAGCTGTTTTTT,CASSLGGVLTGELFF
many,NA,TRBJ1-1,12,TRBV12-3/TRBV12-4,TGTGCCAGCAGTTTCCAGATCGGAGAAGCTTTCTTT,CASSFQIGEAFF
many,TRBD2,TRBJ2-7,14,TRBV27,TGTGCCAGCAGTTTACGGACTAGCGCCTACGAGCAGTACTTC,CASSLRTSAYEQYF
NA,TRBD2,TRBJ2-1,17,TRBV7-2,TGTGCCAGCAGCGGCCAAAGACTAGCGCCATCCTACAATGAGCAGTTCTTC,CASSGQRLAPSYNEQFF
many,NA,TRBJ2-7,14,TRBV10-3,TGTGCCATCAGTGTCGGGCAGGGCTTCTACGAGCAGTACTTC,CAISVGQGFYEQYF
few,NA,TRBJ1-4,12,TRBV20-1,TGCAGTGCTAGAGAGGGGAATGAAAAACTGTTTTTT,CSAREGNEKLFF
NA,NA,TRBJ2-7,13,TRBV2,TGTGCCAGCAATGAAAACAGAGCCTACGAGCAGTACTTC,CASNENRAYEQYF
many,NA,TRBJ2-2,11,TRBV6-5,TGTGCCAGCAGGGATTACGGGGAGCTGTTTTTT,CASRDYGELFF
few,NA,TRBJ2-3,16,TRBV7-2,TGTGCCAGCAGCTTAAGTATATCCAGTTCGGTAGATACGCAGTATTTT,CASSLSISSSVDTQYF
NA,TRBD2,TRBJ2-2,14,TRBV28,TGTGCCAGCAACCTCCCCCGGGGGGCCGGGGAGCTGTTTTTT,CASNLPRGAGELFF
few,TRBD1,TRBJ1-2,15,TRBV20-1,TGCAGTGCCCCCCCCCCGGGACAGCCTAACTATGGCTACACCTTC,CSAPPPGQPNYGYTF
NA,TRBD2,TRBJ2-7,15,TRBV7-2,TGTGCCAGCAGCTCCAGACTAGCGGGAACAGACGAGCAGTACTTC,CASSSRLAGTDEQYF
many,NA,TRBJ2-2,11,TRBV12-3/TRBV12-4,TGTGCCAGCCGGGTGCTCGGGGAGCTGTTTTTT,CASRVLGELFF
NA,TRBD1,TRBJ2-7,14,TRBV29-1,TGCAGCGTTGAGGTCCGGGGACAGTCCTACGAGCAGTACTTC,CSVEVRGQSYEQYF
many,NA,TRBJ2-3,14,TRBV6-5,TGTGCCAGCAGTTACGAGGCTAGCACAGATACGCAGTATTTT,CASSYEASTDTQYF
NA,TRBD2,TRBJ2-1,15,TRBV20-1,TGCAGTGCTAGGTCCTTAGCGGGAGGGTTCAATGAGCAGTTCTTC,CSARSLAGGFNEQFF
many,NA,TRBJ2-4,16,TRBV14,TGTGCCAGCAGCCAAGAGGTAGCGCGGACCAAAAACATTCAGTACTTC,CASSQEVARTKNIQYF
few,NA,TRBJ2-7,14,TRBV6-2/TRBV6-3,TGTGCCAGCAGCGGGATAGCGCCCACCTACGAGCAGTACTTC,CASSGIAPTYEQYF
few,NA,TRBJ2-5,14,TRBV5-1,TGCGCCAGCAGCAAGGGGCTCGGGGGAGAGACCCAGTACTTC,CASSKGLGGETQYF
many,NA,TRBJ1-4,13,TRBV28,TGTGCCAGCAGTCTAGGACAGAATGAAAAACTGTTTTTT,CASSLGQNEKLFF
NA,NA,TRBJ2-4,17,TRBV28,TGTGCCAGCAGTTTATTTCGAACGGGCTCCACCAAAAACATTCAGTACTTC,CASSLFRTGSTKNIQYF
NA,NA,TRBJ1-3,14,TRBV4-3,TGCGCCAGCAGCCAAGATCGGTTGGGGGGAGCCATATATTTT,CASSQDRLGGAIYF
many,NA,TRBJ2-1,14,TRBV10-3,TGTGCCATCAGTGAGGCGGGGACCAAAAATGAGCAGTTCTTC,CAISEAGTKNEQFF
many,TRBD1,TRBJ1-1,14,TRBV6-5,TGTGCCAGCAGTTACACAGGGGGAGACACTGAAGCTTTCTTT,CASSYTGGDTEAFF
many,TRBD1,TRBJ1-5,17,TRBV5-1,TGCGCCAGCAGCCCACTTGGGGGGGACAGCAACAATCAGCCCCAGCATTTT,CASSPLGGDSNNQPQHF
NA,NA,TRBJ2-3,13,TRBV9,TGTGCCAGCAGCGTACAGTTCGCAGATACGCAGTATTTT,CASSVQFADTQYF
NA,NA,TRBJ1-5,14,TRBV20-1,TGCAGTGCTAGCAACCTCGGGTTTTCGCAGCCCCAGCATTTT,CSASNLGFSQPQHF
few,NA,TRBJ2-7,15,TRBV6-1,TGTGCCAGCAGCCTACAGGCGAGCGGGTATTACGAGCAGTACTTC,CASSLQASGYYEQYF
NA,NA,TRBJ2-7,13,TRBV7-9,TGTGCCAGCAGCTTAGGGGTGAGGCCGGAACCGTACTTC,CASSLGVRPEPYF
many,NA,TRBJ2-2,14,TRBV4-2,TGTGCCAGCAGCCCGAGCGGTAACACCGGGGAGCTGTTTTTT,CASSPSGNTGELFF
many,NA,TRBJ2-5,13,TRBV4-3,TGCGCCAGCAGCCAAGGACGGCGGGGGACCCAGTACTTC,CASSQGRRGTQYF
NA,TRBD2,TRBJ2-2,17,TRBV6-2/TRBV6-3,TGTGCCAGCATTGATGCATTTAGCGGGGCGAACACCGGGGAGCTGTTTTTT,CASIDAFSGANTGELFF
few,TRBD1,TRBJ2-7,15,TRBV5-5,TGTGCCAGCAGCTTGGCCGGGACAGGTGATGCCGAGCAGTACTTC,CASSLAGTGDAEQYF
many,TRBD1,TRBJ2-7,15,TRBV10-3,TGTGCCATCAGTAAACCGGGACAGGGCGTACACGAGCAGTACTTC,CAISKPGQGVHEQYF
many,NA,TRBJ2-3,16,TRBV24-1,TGTGCCACCAGTGATCCGCGGACAGCTAGCACAGATACGCAGTATTTT,CATSDPRTASTDTQYF
NA,NA,TRBJ2-3,14,TRBV5-1,TGCGCCAGCAGCTTCAACCCTAGCACAGATACGCAGTATTTT,CASSFNPSTDTQYF
few,NA,TRBJ2-1,14,TRBV6-5,TGTGCCAGCAGTTACCCGGAAAGATGGGATGAGCAGTTCTTC,CASSYPERWDEQFF
many,NA,TRBJ1-1,15,TRBV2,TGTGCCAGCAGTGAACGGGGGGTGGGGGGCACTGAAGCTTTCTTT,CASSERGVGGTEAFF
many,TRBD2,TRBJ2-7,15,TRBV3-1,TGTGCCAGCAGCCAATCTCTACGGGGGGGCTACGAGCAGTACTTC,CASSQSLRGGYEQYF